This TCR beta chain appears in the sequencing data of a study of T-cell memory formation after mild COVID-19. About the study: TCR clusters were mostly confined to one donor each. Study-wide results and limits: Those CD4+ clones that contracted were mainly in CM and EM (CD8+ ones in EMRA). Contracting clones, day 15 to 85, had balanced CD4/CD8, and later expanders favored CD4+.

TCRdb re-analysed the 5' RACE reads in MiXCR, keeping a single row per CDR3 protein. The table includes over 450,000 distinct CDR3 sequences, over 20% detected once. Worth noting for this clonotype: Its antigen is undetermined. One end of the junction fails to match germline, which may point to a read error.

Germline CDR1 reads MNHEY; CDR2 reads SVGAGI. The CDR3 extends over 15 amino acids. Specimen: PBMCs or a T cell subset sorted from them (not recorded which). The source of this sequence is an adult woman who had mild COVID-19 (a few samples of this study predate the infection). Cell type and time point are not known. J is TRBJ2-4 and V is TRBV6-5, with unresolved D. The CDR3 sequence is CDSSYHVLAKNIQYF. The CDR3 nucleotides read TGTGACAGCAGTTACCACGTATTAGCCAAAAACATTCAGTACTTC.